This TCR beta chain appears in the sequencing data of a study of Graves' ophthalmopathy and Graves' hyperthyroidism. CDR3 length: 12 amino acids. Germline CDR1 WNHNN, CDR2 SYGVQD (reference sequence). V lost 6 bases and J 4 bases, leaving 10 bases between the germline ends. RNA transcripts yielded amplified TCR beta CDR3 regions. HTBI primers primed a first-round RT-PCR, and a second-round multiplex PCR followed. TCRdb analysed the multiplex PCR reads with MiXCR anew, one entry per CDR3 protein. The sample has roughly 610,000 distinct CDR3 sequences, about a fifth seen once. At least ten counts were recorded for this clonotype.

The source of this sequence is a woman aged 18-29 years with stable Graves' hyperthyroidism. Some clones in this sample may be carry-over from other donors' samples. The V and J genes are TRBV10-1 and TRBJ2-7; D gene ambiguous. The sample comprised peripheral blood. The CDR3: CASSNPGYEQYF. Written as DNA, the CDR3 is TGCGCCAGCAGCAACCCGGGTTACGAGCAGTACTTC.